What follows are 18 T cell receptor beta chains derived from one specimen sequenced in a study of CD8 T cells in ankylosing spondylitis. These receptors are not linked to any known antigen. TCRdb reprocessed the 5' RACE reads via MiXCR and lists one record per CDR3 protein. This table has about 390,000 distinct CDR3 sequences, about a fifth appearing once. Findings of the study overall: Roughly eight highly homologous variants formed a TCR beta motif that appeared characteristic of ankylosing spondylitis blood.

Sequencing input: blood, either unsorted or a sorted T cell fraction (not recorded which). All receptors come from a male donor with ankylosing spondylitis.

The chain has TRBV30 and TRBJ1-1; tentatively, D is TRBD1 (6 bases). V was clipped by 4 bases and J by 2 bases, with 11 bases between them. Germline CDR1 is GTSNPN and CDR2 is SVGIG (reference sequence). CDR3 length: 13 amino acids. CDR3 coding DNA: TGTGCCTGGAATAGACAGGAAAACACTGAAGCTTTCTTT. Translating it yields CAWNRQENTEAFF.

CDR3 DNA: TGTGCCAGCAGTTATAAGCCGGGACTAGGACGTGACAATGAGCAGTTCTTC. It is translated as CASSYKPGLGRDNEQFF. V and J are TRBV27 and TRBJ2-1, with 8 nucleotides matching TRBD2. This CDR3 region has 17 residues. In germline, CDR1 is MNHEY, CDR2 SMNVEV (reference sequence). V dropped 4 bases and J dropped 5; count of bases not matched to a gene: 13.

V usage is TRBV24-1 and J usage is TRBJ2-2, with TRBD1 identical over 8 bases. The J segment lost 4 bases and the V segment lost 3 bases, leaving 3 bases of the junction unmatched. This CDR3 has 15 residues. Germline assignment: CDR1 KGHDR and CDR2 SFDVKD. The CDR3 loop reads CATSDPGQATGELFF. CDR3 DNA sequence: TGTGCCACCAGTGATCCGGGACAGGCCACCGGGGAGCTGTTTTTT.

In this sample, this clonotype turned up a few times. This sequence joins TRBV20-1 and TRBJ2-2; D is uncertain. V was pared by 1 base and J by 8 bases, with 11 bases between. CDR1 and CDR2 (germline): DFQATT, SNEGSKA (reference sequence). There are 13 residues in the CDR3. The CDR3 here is CSARVSTLGELFF. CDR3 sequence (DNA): TGCAGTGCTAGAGTTTCTACCTTAGGGGAGCTGTTTTTT.

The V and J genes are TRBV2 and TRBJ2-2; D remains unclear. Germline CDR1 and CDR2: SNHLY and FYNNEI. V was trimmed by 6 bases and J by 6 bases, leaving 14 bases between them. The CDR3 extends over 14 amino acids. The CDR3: CASSPPRRAGELFF. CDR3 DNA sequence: TGTGCCAGCAGCCCACCCCGAAGGGCCGGGGAGCTGTTTTTT.

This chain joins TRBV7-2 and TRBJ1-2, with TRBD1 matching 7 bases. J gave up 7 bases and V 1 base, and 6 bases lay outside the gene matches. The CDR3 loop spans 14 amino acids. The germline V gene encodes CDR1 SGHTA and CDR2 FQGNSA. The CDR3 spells CASSLVGTEAGYTF. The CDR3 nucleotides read TGTGCCAGCAGCTTAGTGGGGACAGAGGCTGGCTACACCTTC.

CDR3 DNA: TGCAGTGCTGGCAGGGACAGCAATGAGCAGTTCTTC. Protein: CSAGRDSNEQFF. V and J are TRBV20-1 and TRBJ2-1, with 7 nucleotides matching TRBD1. With V trimmed by 5 bases and J by 6 bases, 4 bases remained unmatched. The CDR3 has 12 amino acids. The germline V gene has CDR1 DFQATT and CDR2 SNEGSKA (reference sequence).

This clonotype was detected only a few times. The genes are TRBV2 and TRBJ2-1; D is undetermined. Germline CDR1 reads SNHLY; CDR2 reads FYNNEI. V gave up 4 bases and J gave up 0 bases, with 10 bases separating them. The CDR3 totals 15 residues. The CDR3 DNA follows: TGTGCCAGCAGTGTTCGGCGGAGCTCCTACAATGAGCAGTTCTTC. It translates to CASSVRRSSYNEQFF.

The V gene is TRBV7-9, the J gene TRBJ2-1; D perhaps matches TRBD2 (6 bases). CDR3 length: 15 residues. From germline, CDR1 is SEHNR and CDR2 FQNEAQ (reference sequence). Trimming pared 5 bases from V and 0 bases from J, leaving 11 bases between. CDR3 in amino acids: CASSALANSYNEQFF. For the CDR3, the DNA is TGTGCCAGCAGCGCGCTAGCGAACTCCTACAATGAGCAGTTCTTC.

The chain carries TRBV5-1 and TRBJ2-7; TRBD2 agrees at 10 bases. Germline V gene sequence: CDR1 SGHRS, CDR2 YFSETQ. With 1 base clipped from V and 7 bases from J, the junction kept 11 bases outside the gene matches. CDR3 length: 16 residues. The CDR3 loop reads CASSLLSLAGVGEQYF. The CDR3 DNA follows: TGCGCCAGCAGCTTGTTAAGTCTAGCGGGAGTTGGGGAGCAGTACTTC.

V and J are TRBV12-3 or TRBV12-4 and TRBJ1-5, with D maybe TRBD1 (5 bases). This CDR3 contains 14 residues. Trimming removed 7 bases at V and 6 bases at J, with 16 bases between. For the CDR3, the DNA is TGTGCCAGCACCACTTATGAGGGGAGTCAGCCCCAGCATTTT. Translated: CASTTYEGSQPQHF.

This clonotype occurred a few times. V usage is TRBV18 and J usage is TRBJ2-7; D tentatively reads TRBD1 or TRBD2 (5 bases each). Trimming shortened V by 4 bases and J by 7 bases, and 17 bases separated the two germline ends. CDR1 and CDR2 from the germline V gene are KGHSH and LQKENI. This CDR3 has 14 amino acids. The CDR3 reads CASSRGSEVGEQYF. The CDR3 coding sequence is TGTGCCAGCTCACGGGGGTCAGAAGTCGGTGAGCAGTACTTC.

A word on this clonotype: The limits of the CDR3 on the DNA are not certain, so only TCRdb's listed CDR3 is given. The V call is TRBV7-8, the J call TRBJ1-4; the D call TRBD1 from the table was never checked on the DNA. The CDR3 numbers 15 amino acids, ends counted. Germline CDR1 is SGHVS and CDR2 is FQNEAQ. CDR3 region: CAIKGDHPGFGNCFF.

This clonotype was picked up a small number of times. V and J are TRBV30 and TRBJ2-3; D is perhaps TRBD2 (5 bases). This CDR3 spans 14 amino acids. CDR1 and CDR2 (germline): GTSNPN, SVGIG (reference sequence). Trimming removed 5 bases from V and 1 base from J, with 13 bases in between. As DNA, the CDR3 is TGTGCCTGGGCCCGGAGTAGCGGCACAGATACGCAGTATTTT. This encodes CAWARSSGTDTQYF.

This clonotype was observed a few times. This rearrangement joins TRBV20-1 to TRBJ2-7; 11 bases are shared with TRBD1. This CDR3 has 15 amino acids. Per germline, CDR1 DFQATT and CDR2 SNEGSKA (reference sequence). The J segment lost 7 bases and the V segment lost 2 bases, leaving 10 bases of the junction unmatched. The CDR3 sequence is CSARIPGQGAGEQYF. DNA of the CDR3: TGCAGTGCTAGAATTCCTGGACAGGGGGCTGGGGAGCAGTACTTC.

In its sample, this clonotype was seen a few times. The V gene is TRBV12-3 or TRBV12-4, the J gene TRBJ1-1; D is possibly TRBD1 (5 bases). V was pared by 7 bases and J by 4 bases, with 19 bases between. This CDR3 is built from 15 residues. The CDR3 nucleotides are TGTGCCAGCATTAAACAGGCAGGGTGGGGCACTGAAGCTTTCTTT. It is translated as CASIKQAGWGTEAFF.

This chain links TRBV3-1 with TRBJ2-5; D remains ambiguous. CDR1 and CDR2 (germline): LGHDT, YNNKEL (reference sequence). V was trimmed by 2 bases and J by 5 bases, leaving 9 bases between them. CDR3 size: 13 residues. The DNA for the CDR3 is TGTGCCAGCAGCCAATTCTTCGCGGAGACCCAGTACTTC. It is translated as CASSQFFAETQYF.

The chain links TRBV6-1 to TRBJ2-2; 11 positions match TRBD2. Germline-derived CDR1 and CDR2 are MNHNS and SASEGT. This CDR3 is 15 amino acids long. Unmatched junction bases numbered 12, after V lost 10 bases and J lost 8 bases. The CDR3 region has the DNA TGTGCCACTCCGATGGTAGCGGGAGGGACGGGGGAGCTGTTTTTT. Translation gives CATPMVAGGTGELFF.